The sequence of this T cell receptor (beta chain) was determined in a study of OX40 agonist ivuxolimab in advanced cancers. Across the study: Those enrolled were roughly 80% male, with a mean age of around 58 years and ages from about 20 to 85. Study-wide points: Undetermined was the antigen specificity of the expanded peripheral T cells. Partial responders at 0.1-3.0 mg/kg had among the lowest clonal expansion. CD4+ and CD8+ T cells in blood underwent clonal expansion by week 6 at 0.1 to 3.0 mg/kg.

As concerns this clone: Its antigen remains unidentified.

This CDR3 is built from 14 residues. The V end was cut by 8 bases, the J end by 6 bases, with 17 bases between. Germline-derived CDR1 and CDR2 are MGHDK and SYGVNS. The method was immunoSEQ multiplex PCR; TCRdb's version includes in-frame clones alone and lacks a portion of them. The sample yields 25,000 to 35,000 clones, approximately 83% seen once. The chain links TRBV25-1 to TRBJ1-5; a possible D gene is TRBD1 (5 bases). This clonotype was sampled from an adult with an advanced solid tumor such as melanoma, head and neck, liver or kidney cancer. Here the sequenced sample was CD4+ or CD8+ T cells sorted from blood, taken in a trial of the OX40 agonist ivuxolimab. The CDR3 sequence is CASGSGARGQPQHF. The CDR3 bases are TGTGCCAGCGGAAGCGGGGCCCGGGGTCAGCCCCAGCATTTT.